These 29 T cell receptor beta chains originate from one sample sequenced in a study of human T cells and chemical hapten exposure. The library gave individual cDNA molecules unique molecular identifiers. In TCRdb, the reads were re-called with MiXCR into one record per CDR3 protein. The sample lists around 5,000 distinct CDR3 sequences, around 50% occurring once. Documented treatment: therapeutic diphenylcyclopropenone sensitization with weekly scalp DPC. Sequenced material: whole blood, taken before DPC sensitization or 2, 6, or about 24 weeks after (not recorded which). These receptors were taken from an adult with alopecia areata. Some clones in this sample may be carry-over from other donors' samples. This table probably holds off-target reads from a library built for another chain.

This clonotype was counted a few times. This CDR3 reads CASSQDPLGSTDTQYF. CDR3 in DNA: TGCGCCAGCAGCCAAGATCCACTGGGCAGCACAGATACGCAGTATTTT. V is TRBV4-3 and J is TRBJ2-3; D gene uncertain. Deletions cut 0 bases from V and 0 bases from J, with 10 bases between. CDR1 is LGHNA and CDR2 is YSLEER in the germline V gene. The CDR3 has 16 residues.

This chain uses TRBV19 with TRBJ2-2; D gene unclear. CDR3 size: 15 residues. Germline V lookup: CDR1 LNHDA, CDR2 SQIVND (reference sequence). The V end lost 1 base, the J end lost 4 bases, and 10 bases lay between the germline ends. The CDR3: CASSIVLSGTGELFF. Here the CDR3 DNA reads TGTGCCAGTAGTATAGTCTTATCCGGCACCGGGGAGCTGTTTTTT.

This clonotype has just a few counts. The chain combines TRBV7-8 with TRBJ2-2, with D uncertain. Germline lookup yields CDR1 SGHVS and CDR2 FQNEAQ. The germline V and J ends were trimmed by 1 base and 4 bases, with 1 base remaining between them. The CDR3 has 12 residues. The CDR3 sequence: CASSLGTGELFF. In nucleotides, the CDR3 is TGTGCCAGCAGCTTAGGCACCGGGGAGCTGTTTTTT.

The chain employs TRBV27 and TRBJ2-1, with D perhaps TRBD1 or TRBD2 (5 bases each). Trimming cost V 0 bases and J 10 bases, with 16 bases left between them. This CDR3 has 15 amino acids. Germline V gene sequence: CDR1 MNHEY, CDR2 SMNVEV (reference sequence). The CDR3 DNA sequence: TGTGCCAGCAGTTTATCCGGCTGGGGACGGGAAGAGCAGTTCTTC. It specifies CASSLSGWGREEQFF.

In its sample, this clonotype was seen a few times. The chain combines TRBV7-3 with TRBJ2-1; D unresolved. Germline-derived CDR1 and CDR2 are SGHTA and FQGTGA. CDR3 length: 13 residues. The V end was cut by 2 bases, the J end by 12 bases, with 14 bases between. The CDR3 loop is CASSLPLIVGQFF. As DNA, the CDR3 is TGTGCCAGCAGCTTACCCCTTATAGTAGGGCAGTTCTTC.

This sequence joins TRBV27 and TRBJ2-7; D is perhaps TRBD1 (5 bases). V dropped 3 bases and J dropped 1 base, with 13 bases sitting between them. Germline assignment: CDR1 MNHEY and CDR2 SMNVEV (reference sequence). The CDR3 has 15 amino acids. CDR3 DNA: TGTGCCAGCAGTTTGTATTATCAGGGATCCTACGAGCAGTACTTC. It is translated as CASSLYYQGSYEQYF.

The chain is built from TRBV11-3 and TRBJ2-5, with D possibly matching TRBD2 (6 bases). The CDR3 is made up of 16 amino acids. The germline gives CDR1 SGHNT, CDR2 YENEEA. V was trimmed by 1 base and J by 4 bases, leaving 16 bases between them. The CDR3 region is CASSLGSGGIRETQYF. As DNA, the CDR3 is TGTGCCAGCAGCTTAGGATCAGGAGGGATACGAGAGACCCAGTACTTC.

The chain uses TRBV29-1 and TRBJ2-1; D not resolved. Trimming cost V 7 bases and J 4 bases, with 17 bases left between them. This CDR3 has 14 amino acids. In germline, CDR1 is SQVTM, CDR2 ANQGSEA. The CDR3 DNA is TGCAGCGGATTAGAGAGGTACCCTTACAATGAGCAGTTCTTC. Translating it yields CSGLERYPYNEQFF.

The chain is built from TRBV12-3 or TRBV12-4 and TRBJ2-1, with 9 bases identical to TRBD2. V shed 6 bases, J shed 5 bases, and the junction held 2 bases outside the gene matches. The CDR3 has 13 amino acids. CDR3 residues: CASRTSGNNEQFF. CDR3 DNA: TGTGCCAGCAGGACTAGCGGAAACAATGAGCAGTTCTTC.

V is TRBV6-2 or TRBV6-3 and J is TRBJ1-3, with D possibly being TRBD1 (5 bases). The CDR3 is 14 amino acids. The V end was cut by 4 bases, the J end by 4 bases, with 11 bases between. Germline values: CDR1 MNHEY, CDR2 SVGEGT. DNA of the CDR3: TGTGCCAGCAGTTCCAGGGTCGCCGGAAACACCATATATTTT. This codes for CASSSRVAGNTIYF.

Remarks on this clonotype: At one boundary the junction diverges from the germline segment, which might be a read error. The chain employs TRBV7-7 and TRBJ2-5, with D possibly TRBD2 on 5 matching bases. The CDR3 has 15 residues. Germline values: CDR1 SSHAT, CDR2 FNYEAQ (reference sequence). The CDR3 protein is CASSGGRSPQETQYF. The CDR3 nucleotides read TGTGCTAGCAGCGGCGGACGGAGCCCGCAAGAGACCCAGTACTTC.

The J gene is TRBJ2-2, the V gene TRBV7-2; TRBD1 matches 9 bases. The CDR3 totals 14 residues. Germline values: CDR1 SGHTA, CDR2 FQGNSA. The J segment lost 3 bases and the V segment lost 8 bases, leaving 4 bases of the junction unmatched. CDR3 region: CASGRDRDTGELFF. In nucleotides, the CDR3 is TGTGCCAGCGGAAGGGACAGGGACACCGGGGAGCTGTTTTTT.

This CDR3 is CASSYGQGMTEAFF. For the CDR3, the DNA is TGTGCCAGCAGCTACGGACAGGGCATGACTGAAGCTTTCTTT. The genes are TRBV7-6 and TRBJ1-1; 8 nucleotides agree with TRBD1. The germline gives CDR1 SGHVS, CDR2 FNYEAQ. The CDR3 runs 14 residues. The V gene end was trimmed by 4 bases and the J gene end by 5 bases; junction bases not matched to a gene: 6.

V and J are TRBV10-1 and TRBJ2-1, with TRBD2 matching 9 bases. Germline trimming cut 3 bases from V and 7 bases from J; bases unmatched to any gene: 10. This CDR3 has 16 amino acids. CDR1 WNHNN and CDR2 SYGVQD come from the germline V gene (reference sequence). CDR3 amino acids: CASSDVREGQGNEQFF. CDR3 nucleotide sequence: TGCGCCAGCAGTGACGTGCGGGAGGGCCAGGGGAATGAGCAGTTCTTC.

In regard to this clonotype: Relative to the germline gene, one junction end is altered; a read error may explain this. V is TRBV27 and J is TRBJ2-7; TRBD1 agrees at 9 bases. There are 14 residues in the CDR3. Germline CDR1 and CDR2: MNHEY and SMNVEV (reference sequence). CDR3 coding DNA: TGTGCCAGCGGTTTAGACAGGGGGGTCTACGAGCAGTACTTC. This gives the protein CASGLDRGVYEQYF.

The chain is built from TRBV27 and TRBJ2-1; D unresolved. V lost 5 bases and J 6 bases, leaving 8 bases between the germline ends. Germline-derived CDR1 and CDR2 are MNHEY and SMNVEV (reference sequence). CDR3 size: 12 residues. CDR3 amino acids: CASSAISNEQFF. The CDR3, as DNA: TGTGCCAGCAGTGCGATATCCAATGAGCAGTTCTTC.

This clonotype was picked up a small number of times. Sequence at one end of the junction differs from germline and may be a read error. This chain connects TRBV7-7 to TRBJ2-7; 8 bases are a match to TRBD2. Per the germline V gene, CDR1 is SSHAT and CDR2 is FNYEAQ (reference sequence). The CDR3 sequence is 15 residues long. This CDR3 reads CASSFRAGVPYEQYF. The CDR3 DNA follows: TGTGCTAGCAGCTTTCGAGCGGGAGTCCCCTACGAGCAGTACTTC.

This clonotype has a handful of counts. The rearrangement links TRBV28 to TRBJ2-7, with a possible D match to TRBD2 (5 bases). The germline CDR1 and CDR2 sequences are MDHEN and SYDVKM. The CDR3 has 15 amino acids. Trimming left V 2 bases short and J 0 bases short, with 11 bases between. The CDR3 nucleotides read TGTGCCAGCAGTTTAAGCGGCGCCCTCTCCTACGAGCAGTACTTC. This gives the protein CASSLSGALSYEQYF.

The CDR3 loop is CSASPTSGSYEQYF. CDR3 nucleotide sequence: TGCAGTGCTAGTCCCACTAGCGGGAGCTACGAGCAGTACTTC. This sequence joins TRBV20-1 and TRBJ2-7, with 11 nucleotides matching TRBD2. CDR3 length: 14 residues. The V gene end was trimmed by 3 bases and the J gene end by 3 bases; junction bases not matched to a gene: 4. Germline V gene sequence: CDR1 DFQATT, CDR2 SNEGSKA (reference sequence).

The V and J genes are TRBV29-1 and TRBJ2-3; 7 nucleotides agree with TRBD2. The CDR3 sequence is 12 residues long. The V and J ends lost 4 bases and 5 bases, in that order; junction bases with no gene match: 3. Germline CDR1 reads SQVTM; CDR2 reads ANQGSEA. This CDR3 reads CSVVVAGDTQYF. In nucleotides, the CDR3 is TGCAGCGTTGTGGTAGCGGGAGATACGCAGTATTTT.

This chain uses TRBV18 with TRBJ2-3; D not certain. The CDR3 has 15 amino acids. V lost 6 bases, J lost 3 bases, and 16 bases lay in between. Germline loops: CDR1 KGHSH, CDR2 LQKENI. The CDR3 nucleotides read TGTGCCAGCTCCCAATCAAAGCCCAGAACAGATACGCAGTATTTT. The encoded protein is CASSQSKPRTDTQYF. Variable domain in full (rest from reference TRBV18 and TRBJ2-3): NAGVMQNPRHLVRRRGQEARLRCSPMKGHSHVYWYRQLPEEGLKFMVYLQKENIIDESGMPKERFSAEFPKEGPSILRIQQVVRGDSAAYFCASSQSKPRTDTQYFGPGTRLTVL.

This clonotype came up a few times. V gene TRBV29-1 combines with J gene TRBJ2-3, with D tentatively TRBD2 (5 bases). CDR1 is SQVTM, CDR2 ANQGSEA, per germline. The CDR3 sequence is 11 residues long. Trimming left V 6 bases short and J 1 base short, with 5 bases between. The DNA of the CDR3 is TGCAGCGTAGCGGGCACAGATACGCAGTATTTT. This sequence encodes CSVAGTDTQYF.

The chain combines TRBV30 with TRBJ2-7, with 7 bases aligning to TRBD1. V lost 4 bases and J lost 3; bases outside the gene matches: 6. The CDR3 spans 13 residues. CDR1 and CDR2 (germline): GTSNPN, SVGIG (reference sequence). In nucleotides, the CDR3 is TGTGCCTGGACCCGGGACAGAGGCTACGAGCAGTACTTC. This translates into CAWTRDRGYEQYF.

The rearrangement joins TRBV29-1 to TRBJ2-3, with TRBD1 matching 7 bases. This CDR3 comprises 15 residues. The V segment lost 5 bases and the J segment 0 bases; nucleotides outside the gene matches: 8. Germline V lookup: CDR1 SQVTM, CDR2 ANQGSEA. CDR3: CSVIDRARSTDTQYF. In DNA form, the CDR3 reads TGCAGCGTTATAGACAGGGCTCGTAGCACAGATACGCAGTATTTT.

The chain couples TRBV4-2 to TRBJ1-1, with 7 bases that match TRBD1. The V and J ends lost 5 bases and 4 bases, in that order; junction bases with no gene match: 10. Germline CDR1 and CDR2: LGHNA and YNFKEQ. The CDR3 is 15 residues long. The CDR3 DNA follows: TGTGCCAGCAGCGCAAGCTGGCAGGGGGGCACTGAAGCTTTCTTT. The encoded protein is CASSASWQGGTEAFF.

This clonotype was found a few times. V and J are TRBV6-5 and TRBJ2-5; 8 nucleotides match TRBD2. CDR1 MNHEY and CDR2 SVGAGI come from the germline V gene. The CDR3 is made up of 15 amino acids. V lost 0 bases and J lost 2; bases outside the gene matches: 2. DNA for the CDR3: TGTGCCAGCAGTTACTCGACTAGCGTTCAAGAGACCCAGTACTTC. It codes for CASSYSTSVQETQYF.

The rearrangement uses TRBV6-6 and TRBJ2-1; 12 positions match TRBD2. Germline V gives CDR1 MNHNY, CDR2 SVGAGI (reference sequence). V lost 2 bases and J lost 4; bases outside the gene matches: 3. CDR3 size: 16 residues. The CDR3, as DNA: TGTGCCAGCAGTTACCCCGGACTAGCGGGGTACAATGAGCAGTTCTTC. It is translated as CASSYPGLAGYNEQFF.

The chain combines TRBV6-2 or TRBV6-3 with TRBJ2-7, with 10 bases fitting TRBD2. V lost 5 bases, J lost 5 bases, and 6 bases stayed unmatched. CDR1 and CDR2 from the germline V gene are MNHEY and SVGEGT. The CDR3 sequence is 14 residues long. CDR3 nucleotides: TGTGCCAGCAGTACTAGCGGGAATACCCACGAGCAGTACTTC. It yields the protein CASSTSGNTHEQYF.

This chain links TRBV27 with TRBJ2-2; 13 bases are shared with TRBD2. Germline CDR1 MNHEY, CDR2 SMNVEV (reference sequence). The CDR3 contains 16 residues. Losses at the gene ends were 5 bases for V and 5 bases for J; bases not matched to a gene: 5. The CDR3 coding sequence is TGTGCCAGCAGTCTTGGACTAGCGGGAGTGACCGGGGAGCTGTTTTTT. As protein: CASSLGLAGVTGELFF.